This T cell receptor beta chain derives from a study of OX40 agonist ivuxolimab in advanced cancers. Findings of the study overall: The CD4+ and CD8+ T cells in the blood had expanded clonally by week 6 at 0.1 to 3.0 mg/kg.

TCRdb keeps only in-frame clones here, not all; method: immunoSEQ multiplex PCR. The table records over 80,000 clones, roughly 86% of them present only once. The CDR3 has 14 residues. J lost 4 bases, V lost 1 base, and 3 bases had no gene match. Germline V gene lookup returns CDR1 SNHLY and CDR2 FYNNEI. As concerns this clone: No antigen is known for it.

The sample was CD4+ or CD8+ T cells sorted from blood, taken in a trial of the OX40 agonist ivuxolimab. The TCR sequence derives from an adult with an advanced solid tumor such as melanoma, head and neck, liver or kidney cancer. This chain connects TRBV2 to TRBJ2-5; 7 nucleotides match TRBD1. The CDR3 spells CASSEEGAGETQYF. DNA of the CDR3: TGTGCCAGCAGTGAAGAGGGGGCTGGAGAGACCCAGTACTTC.